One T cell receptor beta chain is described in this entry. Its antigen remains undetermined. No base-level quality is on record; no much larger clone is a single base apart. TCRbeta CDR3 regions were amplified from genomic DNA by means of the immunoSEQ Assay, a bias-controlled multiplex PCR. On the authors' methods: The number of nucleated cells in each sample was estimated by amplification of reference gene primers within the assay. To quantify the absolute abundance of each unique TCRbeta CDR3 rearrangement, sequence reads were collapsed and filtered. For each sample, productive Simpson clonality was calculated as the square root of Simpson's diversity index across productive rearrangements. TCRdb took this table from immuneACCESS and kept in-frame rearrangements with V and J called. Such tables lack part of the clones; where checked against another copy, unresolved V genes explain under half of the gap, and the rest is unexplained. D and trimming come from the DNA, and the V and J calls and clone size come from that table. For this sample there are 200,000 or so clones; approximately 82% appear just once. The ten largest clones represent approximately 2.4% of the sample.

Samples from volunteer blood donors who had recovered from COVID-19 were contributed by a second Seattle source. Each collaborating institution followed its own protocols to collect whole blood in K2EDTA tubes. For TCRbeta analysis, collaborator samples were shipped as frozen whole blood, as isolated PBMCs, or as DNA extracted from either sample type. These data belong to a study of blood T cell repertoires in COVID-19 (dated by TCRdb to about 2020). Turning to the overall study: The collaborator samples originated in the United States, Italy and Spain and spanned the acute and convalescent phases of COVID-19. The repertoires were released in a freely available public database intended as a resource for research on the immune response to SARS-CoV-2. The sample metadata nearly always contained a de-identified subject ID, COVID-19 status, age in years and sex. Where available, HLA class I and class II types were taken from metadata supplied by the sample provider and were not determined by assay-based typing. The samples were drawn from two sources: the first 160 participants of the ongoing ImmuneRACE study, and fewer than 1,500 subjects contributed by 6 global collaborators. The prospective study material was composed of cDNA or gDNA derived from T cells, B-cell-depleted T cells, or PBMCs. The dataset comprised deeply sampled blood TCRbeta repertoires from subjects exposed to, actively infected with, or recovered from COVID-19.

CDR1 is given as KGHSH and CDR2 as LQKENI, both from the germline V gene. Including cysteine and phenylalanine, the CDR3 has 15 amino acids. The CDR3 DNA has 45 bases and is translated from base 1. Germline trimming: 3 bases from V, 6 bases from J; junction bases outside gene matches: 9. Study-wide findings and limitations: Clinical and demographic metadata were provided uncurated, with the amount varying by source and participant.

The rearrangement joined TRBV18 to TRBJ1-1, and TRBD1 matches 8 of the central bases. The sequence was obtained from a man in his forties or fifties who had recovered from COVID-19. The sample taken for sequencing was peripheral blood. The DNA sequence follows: TGTGCCAGCTCACCGAGACAGGGGACGGGCGCTGAAGCTTTCTTT. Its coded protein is CASSPRQGTGAEAFF.